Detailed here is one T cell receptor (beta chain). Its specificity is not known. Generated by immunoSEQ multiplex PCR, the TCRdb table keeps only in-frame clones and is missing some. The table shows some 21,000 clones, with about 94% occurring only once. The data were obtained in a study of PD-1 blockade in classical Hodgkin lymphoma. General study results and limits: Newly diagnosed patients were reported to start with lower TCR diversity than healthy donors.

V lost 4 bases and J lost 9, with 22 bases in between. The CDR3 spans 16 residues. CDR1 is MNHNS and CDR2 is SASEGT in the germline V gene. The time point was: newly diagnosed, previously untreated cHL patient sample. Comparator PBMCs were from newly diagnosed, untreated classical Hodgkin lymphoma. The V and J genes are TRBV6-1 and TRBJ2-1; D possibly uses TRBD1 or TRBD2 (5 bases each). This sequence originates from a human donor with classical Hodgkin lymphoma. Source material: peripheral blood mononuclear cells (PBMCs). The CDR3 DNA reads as TGTGCCAGCAGTGGACAATTAGGGACGGGCGATGCTGAGCAGTTCTTC. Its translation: CASSGQLGTGDAEQFF.